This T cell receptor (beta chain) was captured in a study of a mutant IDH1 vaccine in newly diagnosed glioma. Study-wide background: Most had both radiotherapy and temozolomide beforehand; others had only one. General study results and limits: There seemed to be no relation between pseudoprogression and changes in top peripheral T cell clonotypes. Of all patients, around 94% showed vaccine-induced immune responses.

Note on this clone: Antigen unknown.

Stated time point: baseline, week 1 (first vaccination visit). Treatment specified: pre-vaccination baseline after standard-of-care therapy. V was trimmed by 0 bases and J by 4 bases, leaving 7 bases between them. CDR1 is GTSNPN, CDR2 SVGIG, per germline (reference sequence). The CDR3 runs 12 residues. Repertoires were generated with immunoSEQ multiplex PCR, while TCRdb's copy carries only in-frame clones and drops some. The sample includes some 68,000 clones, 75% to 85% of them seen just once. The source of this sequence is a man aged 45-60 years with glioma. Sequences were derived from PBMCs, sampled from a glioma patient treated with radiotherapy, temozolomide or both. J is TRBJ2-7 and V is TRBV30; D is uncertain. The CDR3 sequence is CAWSVTGYEQYF. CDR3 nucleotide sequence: TGTGCCTGGAGTGTAACCGGGTACGAGCAGTACTTC.